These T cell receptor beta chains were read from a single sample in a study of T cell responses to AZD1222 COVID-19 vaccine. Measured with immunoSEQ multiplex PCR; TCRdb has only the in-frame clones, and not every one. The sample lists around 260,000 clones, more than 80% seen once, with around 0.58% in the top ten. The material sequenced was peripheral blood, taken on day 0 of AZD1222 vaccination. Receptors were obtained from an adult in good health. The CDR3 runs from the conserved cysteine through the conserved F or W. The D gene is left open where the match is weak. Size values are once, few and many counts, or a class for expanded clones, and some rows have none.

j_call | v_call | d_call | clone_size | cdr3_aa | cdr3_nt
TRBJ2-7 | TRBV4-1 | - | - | CASSQLGPYEQYF | TGCGCCAGCAGCCAGCTGGGACCTTACGAGCAGTACTTC
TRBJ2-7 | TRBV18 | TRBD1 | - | CASSPTENRGIEQYF | TGTGCCAGCTCACCAACGGAAAACAGGGGCATCGAGCAGTACTTC
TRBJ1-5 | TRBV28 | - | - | CASLRGNQPQHF | TGTGCCAGCCTCAGGGGCAATCAGCCCCAGCATTTT
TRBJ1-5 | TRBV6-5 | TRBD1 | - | CASRSQGLNQPQHF | TGTGCCAGCAGATCACAGGGGCTTAATCAGCCCCAGCATTTT
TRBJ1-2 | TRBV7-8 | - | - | CASSLMSNNYGYTF | TGTGCCAGCAGCTTAATGTCCAATAACTATGGCTACACCTTC
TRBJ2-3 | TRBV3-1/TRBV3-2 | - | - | CASSPGARDTQYF | TGTGCCAGCAGCCCGGGGGCGCGAGATACGCAGTATTTT
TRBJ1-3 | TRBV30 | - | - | CAWSVGSGNTIYF | TGTGCCTGGAGTGTTGGTTCTGGAAACACCATATATTTT
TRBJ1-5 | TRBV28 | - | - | CASRTTEYSNQPQHF | TGTGCCAGCAGAACGACAGAGTATAGCAATCAGCCCCAGCATTTT
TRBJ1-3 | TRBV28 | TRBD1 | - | CASTGQGGRFGNTIYF | TGTGCCAGTACCGGACAGGGGGGTCGGTTCGGAAACACCATATATTTT
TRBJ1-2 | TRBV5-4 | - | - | CASSRDSYGYTF | TGTGCCAGCAGCCGAGATTCCTATGGCTACACCTTC
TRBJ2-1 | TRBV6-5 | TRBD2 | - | CASNQASGNYNEQFF | TGTGCCAGCAATCAGGCTAGCGGCAACTACAATGAGCAGTTCTTC
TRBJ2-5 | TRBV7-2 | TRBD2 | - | CASSLRGLAEETQYF | TGTGCCAGCAGCTTAAGGGGACTAGCGGAAGAGACCCAGTACTTC
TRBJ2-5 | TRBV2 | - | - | CASRDETQYF | TGTGCCAGCAGAGATGAGACCCAGTACTTC
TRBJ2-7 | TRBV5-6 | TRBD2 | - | CASSLLATGGYEQYF | TGTGCCAGCAGCTTACTAGCGACGGGGGGCTACGAGCAGTACTTC
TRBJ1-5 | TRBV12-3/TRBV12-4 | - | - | CASKPPGPQPQHF | TGTGCCAGCAAACCCCCGGGGCCGCAGCCCCAGCATTTT
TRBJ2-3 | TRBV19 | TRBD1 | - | CATRDRGRADTQYF | TGTGCCACTCGGGACAGGGGGCGCGCAGATACGCAGTATTTT
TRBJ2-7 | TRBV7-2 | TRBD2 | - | CASSFVPAGGSYEQYF | TGTGCCAGCAGCTTCGTCCCAGCGGGAGGGTCCTACGAGCAGTACTTC
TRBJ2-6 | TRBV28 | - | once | CASSPFAGVLSGANVLTF | TGTGCCAGCAGTCCCTTCGCAGGGGTCCTCTCTGGGGCCAACGTCCTGACTTTC
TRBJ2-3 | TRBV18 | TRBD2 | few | CASSPGLAASTDTQYF | TGTGCCAGCTCACCGGGACTAGCGGCATCCACAGATACGCAGTATTTT
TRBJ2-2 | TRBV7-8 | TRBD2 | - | CASSSLVGLAGDGTGELFF | TGTGCCAGCAGCTCCCTCGTCGGACTAGCGGGGGATGGAACCGGGGAGCTGTTTTTT
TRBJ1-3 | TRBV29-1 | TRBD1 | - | CSLGGDRAGNTIYF | TGCAGCCTCGGTGGAGACAGGGCTGGAAACACCATATATTTT
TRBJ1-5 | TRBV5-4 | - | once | CASSLAPGEDQPQHF | TGTGCCAGCAGCTTGGCTCCAGGGGAGGATCAGCCCCAGCATTTT
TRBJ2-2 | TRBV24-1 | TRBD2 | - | CATSSVGGTGELFF | TGTGCCACCAGTTCCGTGGGGGGGACCGGGGAGCTGTTTTTT
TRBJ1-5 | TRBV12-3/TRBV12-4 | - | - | CASSFGLRQPQHF | TGTGCCAGCAGTTTTGGGTTACGGCAGCCCCAGCATTTT
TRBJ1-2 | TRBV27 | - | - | CASSFKGANYGYTF | TGTGCCAGCAGTTTCAAGGGGGCTAACTATGGCTACACCTTC
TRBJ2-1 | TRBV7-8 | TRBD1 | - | CASGRGIYNEQFF | TGTGCCAGCGGCAGGGGGATATACAATGAGCAGTTCTTC
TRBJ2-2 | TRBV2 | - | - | CASDQGLRIGELFF | TGTGCCAGTGATCAGGGGTTACGTATCGGGGAGCTGTTTTTT
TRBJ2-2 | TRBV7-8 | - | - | CASSLRELNTGELFF | TGTGCCAGCAGCTTACGCGAACTGAACACCGGGGAGCTGTTTTTT
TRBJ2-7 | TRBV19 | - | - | CASSEGAWIEQYF | TGTGCCAGTAGTGAAGGGGCTTGGATCGAGCAGTACTTC